The TCR beta chain described here comes from a study of blood T cell repertoires in COVID-19. TCRdb keeps only in-frame clones here, not all; method: immunoSEQ multiplex PCR. The sample comprises 200,000 to 300,000 clones, approximately 88% of which are singletons, and 3.1% rests with the top ten. The V end lost 3 bases, the J end lost 0 bases, and 9 bases lay between the germline ends. Germline CDR1 and CDR2: SGDLS and YYNGEE. This CDR3 has 14 amino acids. The material sequenced was PBMCs or T cells enriched from blood (not recorded which). This receptor was taken from a woman between 35 and 50 years old who had been exposed to COVID-19. The chain uses TRBV9 and TRBJ1-1; no clear D. For the CDR3, the DNA is TGTGCCAGCAGCGCCCCGGTTCTGAACACTGAAGCTTTCTTT. It yields the protein CASSAPVLNTEAFF.